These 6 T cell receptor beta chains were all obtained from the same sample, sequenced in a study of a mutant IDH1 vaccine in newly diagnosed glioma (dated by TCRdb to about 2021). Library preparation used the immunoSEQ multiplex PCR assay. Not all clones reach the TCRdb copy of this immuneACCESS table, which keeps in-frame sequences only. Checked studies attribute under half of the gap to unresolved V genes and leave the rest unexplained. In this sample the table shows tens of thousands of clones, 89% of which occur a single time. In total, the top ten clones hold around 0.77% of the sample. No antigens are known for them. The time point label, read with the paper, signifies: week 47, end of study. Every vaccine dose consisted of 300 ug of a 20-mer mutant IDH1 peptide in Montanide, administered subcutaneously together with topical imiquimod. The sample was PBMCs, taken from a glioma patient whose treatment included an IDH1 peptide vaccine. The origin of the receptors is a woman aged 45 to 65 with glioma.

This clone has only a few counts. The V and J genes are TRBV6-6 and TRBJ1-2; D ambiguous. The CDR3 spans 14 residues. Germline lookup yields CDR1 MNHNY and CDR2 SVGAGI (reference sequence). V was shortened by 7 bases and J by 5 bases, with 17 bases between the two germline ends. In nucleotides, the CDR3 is TGTGCCAGCACCTTAGTGTCAGGAAGATATGGCTACACCTTC. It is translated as CASTLVSGRYGYTF.

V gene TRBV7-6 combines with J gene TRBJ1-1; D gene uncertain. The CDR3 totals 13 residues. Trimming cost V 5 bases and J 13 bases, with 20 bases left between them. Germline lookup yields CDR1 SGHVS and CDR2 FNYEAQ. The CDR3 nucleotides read TGTGCCAGCAGCGAAGAGGCAGGATCCTCAGGTTTCTTT. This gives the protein CASSEEAGSSGFF. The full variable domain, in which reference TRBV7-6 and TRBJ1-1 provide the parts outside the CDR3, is GAGVSQSPRYKVTKRGQDVALRCDPISGHVSLYWYRQALGQGPEFLTYFNYEAQQDKSGLPNDRFSAERPEGSISTLTIQRTEQRDSAMYRCASSEEAGSSGFFGQGTRLTVV.

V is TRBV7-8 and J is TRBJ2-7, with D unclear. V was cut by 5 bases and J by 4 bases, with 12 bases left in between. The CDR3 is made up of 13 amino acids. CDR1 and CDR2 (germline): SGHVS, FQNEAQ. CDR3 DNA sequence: TGTGCCAGCAGCGACGGAAGCTTTTACGAGCAGTACTTC. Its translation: CASSDGSFYEQYF.

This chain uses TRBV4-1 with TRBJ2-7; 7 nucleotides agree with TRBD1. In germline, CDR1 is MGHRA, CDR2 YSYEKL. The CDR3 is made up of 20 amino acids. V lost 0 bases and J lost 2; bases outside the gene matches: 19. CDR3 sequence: CASSQDLKGTAPYRTYEQYF. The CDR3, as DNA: TGCGCCAGCAGCCAAGATCTTAAGGGGACAGCGCCCTACCGAACCTACGAGCAGTACTTC.

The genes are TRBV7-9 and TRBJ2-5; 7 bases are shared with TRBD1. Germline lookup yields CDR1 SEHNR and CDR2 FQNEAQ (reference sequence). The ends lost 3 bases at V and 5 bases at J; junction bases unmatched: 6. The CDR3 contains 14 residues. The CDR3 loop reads CASSFTTGQETQYF. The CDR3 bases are TGTGCCAGCAGCTTTACGACAGGGCAGGAGACCCAGTACTTC.

The CDR3 DNA reads as TGCGCCAGCAGCTTGCAGGGGGGGACTAATGAAAAACTGTTTTTT. Protein product: CASSLQGGTNEKLFF. The chain has TRBV5-1 and TRBJ1-4; 7 nucleotides match TRBD1. V lost 1 base to trimming and J lost 2 bases; unmatched junction nucleotides: 2. Germline CDR1 and CDR2: SGHRS and YFSETQ. The CDR3 is made up of 15 amino acids. Combining the CDR3 with reference TRBV5-1 and TRBJ1-4 gives the whole variable domain KAGVTQTPRYLIKTRGQQVTLSCSPISGHRSVSWYQQTPGQGLQFLFEYFSETQRNKGNFPGRFSGRQFSNSRSEMNVSTLELGDSALYLCASSLQGGTNEKLFFGSGTQLSVL.